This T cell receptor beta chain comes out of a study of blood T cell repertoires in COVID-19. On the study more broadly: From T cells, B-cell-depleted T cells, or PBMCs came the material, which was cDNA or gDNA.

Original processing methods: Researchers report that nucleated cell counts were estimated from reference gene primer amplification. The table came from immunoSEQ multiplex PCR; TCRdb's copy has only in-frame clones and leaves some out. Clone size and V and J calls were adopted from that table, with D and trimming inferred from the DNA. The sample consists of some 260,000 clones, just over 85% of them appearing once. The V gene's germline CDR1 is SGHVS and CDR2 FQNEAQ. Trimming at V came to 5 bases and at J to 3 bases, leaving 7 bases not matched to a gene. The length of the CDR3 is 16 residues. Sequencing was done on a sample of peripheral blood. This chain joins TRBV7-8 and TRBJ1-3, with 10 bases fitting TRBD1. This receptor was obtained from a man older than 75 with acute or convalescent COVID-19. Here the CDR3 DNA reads TGTGCCAGCAGCCCCGACAGGGGGCTTCATGGAAACACCATATATTTT. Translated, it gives CASSPDRGLHGNTIYF. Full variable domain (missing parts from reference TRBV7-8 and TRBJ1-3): GAGVSQSPRYKVAKRGQDVALRCDPISGHVSLFWYQQALGQGPEFLTYFQNEAQLDKSGLPSDRFFAERPEGSVSTLKIQRTQQEDSAVYLCASSPDRGLHGNTIYFGEGSWLTVV.